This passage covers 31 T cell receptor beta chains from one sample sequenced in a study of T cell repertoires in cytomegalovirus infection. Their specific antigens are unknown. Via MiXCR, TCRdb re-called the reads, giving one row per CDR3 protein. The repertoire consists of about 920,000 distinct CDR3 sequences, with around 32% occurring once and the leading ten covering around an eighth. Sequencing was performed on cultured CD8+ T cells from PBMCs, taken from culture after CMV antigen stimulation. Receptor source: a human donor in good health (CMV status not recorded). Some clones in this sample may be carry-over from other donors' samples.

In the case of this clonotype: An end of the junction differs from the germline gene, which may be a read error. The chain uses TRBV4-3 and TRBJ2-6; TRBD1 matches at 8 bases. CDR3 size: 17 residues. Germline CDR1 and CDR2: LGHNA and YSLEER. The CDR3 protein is CASSPGQGGSGANALTF. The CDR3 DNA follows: TGCGCCAGCAGCCCAGGACAGGGAGGCTCTGGGGCCAACGCCCTGACTTTC.

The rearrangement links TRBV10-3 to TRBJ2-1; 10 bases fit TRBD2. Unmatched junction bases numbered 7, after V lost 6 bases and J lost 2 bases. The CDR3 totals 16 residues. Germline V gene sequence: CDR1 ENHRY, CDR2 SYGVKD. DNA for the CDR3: TGTGCCATCAGGCCCCGGACTAGCGGAACCTACAATGAGCAGTTCTTC. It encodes CAIRPRTSGTYNEQFF.

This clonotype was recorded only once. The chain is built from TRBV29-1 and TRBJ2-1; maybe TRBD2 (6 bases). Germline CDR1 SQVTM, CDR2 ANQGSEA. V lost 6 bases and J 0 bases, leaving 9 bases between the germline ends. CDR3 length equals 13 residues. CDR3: CSVPEGSYNEQFF. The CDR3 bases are TGCAGCGTCCCGGAGGGCTCCTACAATGAGCAGTTCTTC.

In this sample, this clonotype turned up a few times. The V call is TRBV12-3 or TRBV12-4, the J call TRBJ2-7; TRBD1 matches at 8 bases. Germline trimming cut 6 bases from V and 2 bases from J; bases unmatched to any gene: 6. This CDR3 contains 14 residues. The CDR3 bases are TGTGCCAGCAGCGATACAGGGGGTCCCTACGAGCAGTACTTC. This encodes CASSDTGGPYEQYF.

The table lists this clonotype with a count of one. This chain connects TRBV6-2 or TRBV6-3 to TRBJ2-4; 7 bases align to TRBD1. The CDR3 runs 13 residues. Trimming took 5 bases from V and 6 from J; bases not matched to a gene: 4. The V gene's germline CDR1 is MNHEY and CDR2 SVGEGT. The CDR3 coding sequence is TGTGCCAGCAGTGACGGGACAGTAAACATTCAGTACTTC. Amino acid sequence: CASSDGTVNIQYF.

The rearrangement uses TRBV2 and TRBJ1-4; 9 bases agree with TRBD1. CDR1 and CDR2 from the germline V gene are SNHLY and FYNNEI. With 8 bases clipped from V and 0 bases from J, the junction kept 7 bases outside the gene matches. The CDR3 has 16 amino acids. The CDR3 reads CASGDRARATNEKLFF. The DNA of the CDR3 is TGTGCCAGCGGGGACAGGGCGAGGGCAACTAATGAAAAACTGTTTTTT.

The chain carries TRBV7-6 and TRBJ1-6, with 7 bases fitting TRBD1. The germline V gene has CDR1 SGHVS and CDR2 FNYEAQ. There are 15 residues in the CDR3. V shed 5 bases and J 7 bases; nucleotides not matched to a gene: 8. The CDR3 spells CASSTRDSLNSPLHF. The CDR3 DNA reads TGTGCCAGCAGCACCCGGGACAGCTTGAATTCACCCCTCCACTTT. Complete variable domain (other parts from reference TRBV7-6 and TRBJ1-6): GAGVSQSPRYKVTKRGQDVALRCDPISGHVSLYWYRQALGQGPEFLTYFNYEAQQDKSGLPNDRFSAERPEGSISTLTIQRTEQRDSAMYRCASSTRDSLNSPLHFGNGTRLTVT.

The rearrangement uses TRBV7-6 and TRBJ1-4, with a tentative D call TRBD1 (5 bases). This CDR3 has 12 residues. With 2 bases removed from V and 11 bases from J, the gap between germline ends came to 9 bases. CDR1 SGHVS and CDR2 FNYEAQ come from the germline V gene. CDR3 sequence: CASSLCREKLFF. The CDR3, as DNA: TGTGCCAGCAGCTTATGCAGGGAGAAACTGTTTTTT.

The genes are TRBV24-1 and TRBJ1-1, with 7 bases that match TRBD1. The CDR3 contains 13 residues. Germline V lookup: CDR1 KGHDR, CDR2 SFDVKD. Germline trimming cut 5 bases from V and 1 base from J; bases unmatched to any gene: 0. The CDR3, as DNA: TGTGCCACCAGTGCAGGGGGGAACACTGAAGCTTTCTTT. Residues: CATSAGGNTEAFF.

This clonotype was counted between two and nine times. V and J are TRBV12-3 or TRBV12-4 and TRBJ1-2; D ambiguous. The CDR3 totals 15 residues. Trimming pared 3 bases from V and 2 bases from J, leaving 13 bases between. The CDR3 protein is CASSFDLDGNYGYTF. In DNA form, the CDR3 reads TGTGCCAGCAGTTTCGATCTCGACGGAAACTATGGCTACACCTTC.

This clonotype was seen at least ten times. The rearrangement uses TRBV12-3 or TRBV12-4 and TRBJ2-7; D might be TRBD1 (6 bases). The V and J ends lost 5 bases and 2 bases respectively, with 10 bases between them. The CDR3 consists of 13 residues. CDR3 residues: CASSLGTTYEQYF. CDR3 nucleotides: TGTGCCAGCAGTCTAGGGACAACCTACGAGCAGTACTTC.

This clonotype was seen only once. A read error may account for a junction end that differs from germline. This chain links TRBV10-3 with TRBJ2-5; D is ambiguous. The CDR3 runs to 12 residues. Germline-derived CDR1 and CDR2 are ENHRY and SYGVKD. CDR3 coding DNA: TGTGCCATGAGTGAGCCTCAAGAGACCCAGTACTTC. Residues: CAMSEPQETQYF.

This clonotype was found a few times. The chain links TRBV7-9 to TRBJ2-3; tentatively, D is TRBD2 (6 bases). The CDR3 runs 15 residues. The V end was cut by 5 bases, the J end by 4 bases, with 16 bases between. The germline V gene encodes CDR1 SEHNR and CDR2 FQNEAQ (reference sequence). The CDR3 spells CASSQLAWDADTQYF. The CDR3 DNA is TGTGCCAGCAGCCAACTAGCCTGGGACGCAGATACGCAGTATTTT. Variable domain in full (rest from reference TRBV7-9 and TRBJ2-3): DTGVSQNPRHKITKRGQNVTFRCDPISEHNRLYWYRQTLGQGPEFLTYFQNEAQLEKSRLLSDRFSAERPKGSFSTLEIQRTEQGDSAMYLCASSQLAWDADTQYFGPGTRLTVL.

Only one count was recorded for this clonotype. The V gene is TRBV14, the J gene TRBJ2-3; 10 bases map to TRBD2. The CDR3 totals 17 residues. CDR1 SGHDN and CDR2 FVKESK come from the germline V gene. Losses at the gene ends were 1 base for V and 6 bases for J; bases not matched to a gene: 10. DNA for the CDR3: TGTGCCAGCAGCCAAGGGCCTAGCGGGGGCCCCGCGGATACGCAGTATTTT. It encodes CASSQGPSGGPADTQYF.

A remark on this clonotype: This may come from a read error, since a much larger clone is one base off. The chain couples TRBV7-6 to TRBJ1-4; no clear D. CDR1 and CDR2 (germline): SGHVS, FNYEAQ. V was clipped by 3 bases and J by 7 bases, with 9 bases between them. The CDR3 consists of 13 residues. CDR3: CASSLMVGEKLFF. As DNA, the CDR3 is TGTGCCAGCAGCTTGATGGTTGGTGAAAAACTGTTTTTT.

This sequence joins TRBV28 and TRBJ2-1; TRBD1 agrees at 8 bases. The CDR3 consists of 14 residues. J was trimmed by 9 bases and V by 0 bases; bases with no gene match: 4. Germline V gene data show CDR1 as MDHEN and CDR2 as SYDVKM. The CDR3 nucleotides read TGTGCCAGCAGTTTATGGAACAGGGGGTTTGAGCAGTTCTTC. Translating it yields CASSLWNRGFEQFF.

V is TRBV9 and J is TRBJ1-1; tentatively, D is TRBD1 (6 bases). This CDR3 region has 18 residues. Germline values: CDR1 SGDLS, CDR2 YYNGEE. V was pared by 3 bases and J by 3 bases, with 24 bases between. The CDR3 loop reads CASSAEDSFFLSDTEAFF. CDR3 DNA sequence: TGTGCCAGCAGCGCCGAGGACAGTTTCTTTCTTTCAGACACTGAAGCTTTCTTT.

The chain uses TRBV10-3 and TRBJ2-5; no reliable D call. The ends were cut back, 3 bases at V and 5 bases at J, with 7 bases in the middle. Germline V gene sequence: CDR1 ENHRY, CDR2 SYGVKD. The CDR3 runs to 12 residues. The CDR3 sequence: CAISDDLETQYF. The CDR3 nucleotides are TGTGCCATCAGTGATGACTTGGAGACCCAGTACTTC.

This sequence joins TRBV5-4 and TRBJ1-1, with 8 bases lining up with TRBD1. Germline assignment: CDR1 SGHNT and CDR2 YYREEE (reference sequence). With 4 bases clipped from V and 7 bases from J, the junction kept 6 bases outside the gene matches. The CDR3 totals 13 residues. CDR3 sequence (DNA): TGTGCCAGCAGCCTAACAGGGGGAATTGAAGCTTTCTTT. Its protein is CASSLTGGIEAFF.

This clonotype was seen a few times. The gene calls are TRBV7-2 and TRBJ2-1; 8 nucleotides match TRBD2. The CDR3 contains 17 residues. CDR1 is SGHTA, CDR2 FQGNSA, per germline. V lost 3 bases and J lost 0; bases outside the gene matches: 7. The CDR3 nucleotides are TGTGCCAGCAGCTTTCCGATAGCGGGGAGCTCCTACAATGAGCAGTTCTTC. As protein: CASSFPIAGSSYNEQFF.

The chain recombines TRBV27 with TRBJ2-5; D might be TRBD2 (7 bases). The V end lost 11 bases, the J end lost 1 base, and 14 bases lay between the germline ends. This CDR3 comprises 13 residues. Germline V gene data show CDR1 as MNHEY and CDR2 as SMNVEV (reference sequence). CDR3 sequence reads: CAAMGGPQETQYF. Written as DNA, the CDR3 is TGTGCCGCCATGGGGGGGCCCCAAGAGACCCAGTACTTC.

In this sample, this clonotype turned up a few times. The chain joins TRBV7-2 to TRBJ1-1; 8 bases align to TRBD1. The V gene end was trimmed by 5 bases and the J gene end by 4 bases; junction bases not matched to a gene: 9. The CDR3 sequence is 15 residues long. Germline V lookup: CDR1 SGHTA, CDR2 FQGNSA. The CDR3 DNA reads TGTGCCAGCAGCCTACTCAGGGGGCCGGGCACTGAAGCTTTCTTT. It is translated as CASSLLRGPGTEAFF.

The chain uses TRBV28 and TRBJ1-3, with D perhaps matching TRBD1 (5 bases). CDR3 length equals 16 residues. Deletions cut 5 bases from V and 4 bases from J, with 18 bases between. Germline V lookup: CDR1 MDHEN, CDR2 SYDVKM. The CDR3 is CASSIDVAGPGNTIYF. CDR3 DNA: TGTGCCAGCAGTATTGACGTCGCAGGGCCGGGAAACACCATATATTTT.

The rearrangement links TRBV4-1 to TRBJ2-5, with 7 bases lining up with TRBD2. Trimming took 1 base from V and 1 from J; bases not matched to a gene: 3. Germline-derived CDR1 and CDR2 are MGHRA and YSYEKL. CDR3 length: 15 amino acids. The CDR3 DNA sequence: TGCGCCAGCAGCCAAGTGCTAGCGGCCCAAGAGACCCAGTACTTC. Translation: CASSQVLAAQETQYF.

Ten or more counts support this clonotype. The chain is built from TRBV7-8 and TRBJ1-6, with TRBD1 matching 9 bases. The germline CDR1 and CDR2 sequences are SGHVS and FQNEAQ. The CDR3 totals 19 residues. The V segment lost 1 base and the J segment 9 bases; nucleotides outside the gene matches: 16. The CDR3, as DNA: TGTGCCAGCAGCTTAGTTTATCGGGCACCGGGACAGGGTTCTTCACCCCTCCACTTT. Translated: CASSLVYRAPGQGSSPLHF. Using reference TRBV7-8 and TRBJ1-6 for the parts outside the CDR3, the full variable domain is GAGVSQSPRYKVAKRGQDVALRCDPISGHVSLFWYQQALGQGPEFLTYFQNEAQLDKSGLPSDRFFAERPEGSVSTLKIQRTQQEDSAVYLCASSLVYRAPGQGSSPLHFGNGTRLTVT.

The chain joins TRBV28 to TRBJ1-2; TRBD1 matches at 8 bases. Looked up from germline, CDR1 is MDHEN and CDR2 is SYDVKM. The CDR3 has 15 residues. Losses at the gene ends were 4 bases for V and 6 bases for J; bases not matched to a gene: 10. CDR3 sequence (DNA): TGTGCCAGCAGTTGGCCTTCAGGGGGCAAGAATGGCTACACCTTC. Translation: CASSWPSGGKNGYTF.

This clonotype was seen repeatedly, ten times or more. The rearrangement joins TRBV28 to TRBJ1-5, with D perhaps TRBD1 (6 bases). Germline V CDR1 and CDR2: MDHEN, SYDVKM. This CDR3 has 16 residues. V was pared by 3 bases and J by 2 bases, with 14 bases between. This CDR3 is CASSFPRQDGNQPQHF. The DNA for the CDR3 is TGTGCCAGCAGTTTTCCCCGACAGGACGGCAATCAGCCCCAGCATTTT.

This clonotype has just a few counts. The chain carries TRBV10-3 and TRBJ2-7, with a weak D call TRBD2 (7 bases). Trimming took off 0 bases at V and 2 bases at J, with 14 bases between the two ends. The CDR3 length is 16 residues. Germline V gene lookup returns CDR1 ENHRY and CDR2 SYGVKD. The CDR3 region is CAISESTAGATYEQYF. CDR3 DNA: TGTGCCATCAGTGAGTCGACGGCGGGGGCAACCTACGAGCAGTACTTC.

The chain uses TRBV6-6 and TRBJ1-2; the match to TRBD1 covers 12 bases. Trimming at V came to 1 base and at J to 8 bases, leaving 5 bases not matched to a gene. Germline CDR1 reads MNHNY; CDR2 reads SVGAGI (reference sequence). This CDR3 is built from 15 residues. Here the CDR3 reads CASSYWGQGANGYTF. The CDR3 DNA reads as TGTGCCAGCAGTTACTGGGGACAGGGGGCAAACGGCTACACCTTC.

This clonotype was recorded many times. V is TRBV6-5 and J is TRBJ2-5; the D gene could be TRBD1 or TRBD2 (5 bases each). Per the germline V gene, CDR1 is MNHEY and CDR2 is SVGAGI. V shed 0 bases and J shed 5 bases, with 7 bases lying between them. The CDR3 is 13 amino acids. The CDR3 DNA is TGTGCCAGCAGTTACTCAGGGGAGGAGACCCAGTACTTC. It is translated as CASSYSGEETQYF.

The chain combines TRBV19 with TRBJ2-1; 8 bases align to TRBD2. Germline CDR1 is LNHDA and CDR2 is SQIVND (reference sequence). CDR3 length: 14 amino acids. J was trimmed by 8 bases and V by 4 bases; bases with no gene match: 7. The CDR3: CASSNGGAWDEQFF. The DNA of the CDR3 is TGTGCCAGTAGTAACGGGGGGGCATGGGATGAGCAGTTCTTC. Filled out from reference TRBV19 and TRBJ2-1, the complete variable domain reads DGGITQSPKYLFRKEGQNVTLSCEQNLNHDAMYWYRQDPGQGLRLIYYSQIVNDFQKGDIAEGYSVSREKKESFPLTVTSAQKNPTAFYLCASSNGGAWDEQFFGPGTRLTVL.